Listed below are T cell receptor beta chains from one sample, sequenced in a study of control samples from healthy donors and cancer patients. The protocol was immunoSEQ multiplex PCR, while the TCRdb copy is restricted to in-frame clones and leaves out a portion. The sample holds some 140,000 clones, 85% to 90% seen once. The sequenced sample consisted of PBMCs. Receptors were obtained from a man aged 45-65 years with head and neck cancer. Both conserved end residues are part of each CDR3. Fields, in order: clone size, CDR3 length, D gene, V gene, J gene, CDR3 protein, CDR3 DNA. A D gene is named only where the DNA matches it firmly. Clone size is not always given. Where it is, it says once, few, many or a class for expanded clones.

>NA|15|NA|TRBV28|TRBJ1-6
CASSAGSRYNSPLHF
TGTGCCAGCAGCGCAGGGTCTCGCTATAATTCACCCCTCCACTTT
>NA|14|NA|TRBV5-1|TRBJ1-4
CASSLTATNEKLFF
TGCGCCAGCAGCTTGACAGCAACTAATGAAAAACTGTTTTTT
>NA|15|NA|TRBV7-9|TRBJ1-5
CASSLAGRDDQPQHF
TGTGCCAGCAGCTTAGCGGGCAGGGACGATCAGCCCCAGCATTTT
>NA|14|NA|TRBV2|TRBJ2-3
CASSEWRRADTQYF
TGTGCCAGCAGTGAATGGAGGAGGGCAGATACGCAGTATTTT
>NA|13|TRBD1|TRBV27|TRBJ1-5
CASGYRGDQPQHF
TGTGCCAGCGGGTACAGGGGCGATCAGCCCCAGCATTTT
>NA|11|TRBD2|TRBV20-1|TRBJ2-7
CSVSSGYEQYF
TGCAGTGTTTCTAGCGGCTACGAGCAGTACTTC
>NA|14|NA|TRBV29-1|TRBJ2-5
CSVDGDGVGGTQYF
TGCAGCGTTGATGGAGATGGGGTCGGGGGGACCCAGTACTTC
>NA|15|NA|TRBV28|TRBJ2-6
CASSPPNSGANVLTF
TGTGCCAGCAGCCCCCCCAACTCTGGGGCCAACGTCCTGACTTTC
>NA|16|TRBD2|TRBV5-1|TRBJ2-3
CASSLALAGGEDTQYF
TGCGCCAGCAGCTTGGCGCTAGCGGGGGGCGAAGATACGCAGTATTTT
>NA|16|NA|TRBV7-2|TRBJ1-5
CASSLGPSGNDQPQHF
TGTGCCAGCAGCTTAGGTCCTTCGGGGAATGATCAGCCCCAGCATTTT
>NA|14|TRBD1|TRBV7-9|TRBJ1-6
CASSLQGAGSPLHF
TGTGCCAGCAGCTTACAGGGGGCAGGTTCACCCCTCCACTTT
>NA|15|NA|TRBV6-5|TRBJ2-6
CASRPGGSGANVLTF
TGTGCCAGCCGCCCAGGGGGGTCAGGGGCCAACGTCCTGACTTTC
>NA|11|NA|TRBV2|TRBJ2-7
CASARSYEQYF
TGTGCCAGCGCACGCAGCTACGAGCAGTACTTC
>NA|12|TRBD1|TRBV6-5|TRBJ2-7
CDPGQGAYEQYF
TGTGATCCGGGACAGGGGGCCTACGAGCAGTACTTC
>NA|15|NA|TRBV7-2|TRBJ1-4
CASSTKTVKGEKLFF
TGTGCCAGCAGTACTAAGACAGTAAAAGGAGAAAAACTGTTTTTT
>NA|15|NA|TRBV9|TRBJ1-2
CASSPRGRHNYGYTF
TGTGCCAGCAGCCCCCGAGGCAGGCATAACTATGGCTACACCTTC
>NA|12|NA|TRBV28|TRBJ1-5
CATRGSNQPQHF
TGTGCCACCAGGGGTAGCAATCAGCCCCAGCATTTT
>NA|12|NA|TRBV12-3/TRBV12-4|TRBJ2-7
CASSPLGDEQYF
TGTGCCAGCAGTCCCCTCGGGGACGAGCAGTACTTC
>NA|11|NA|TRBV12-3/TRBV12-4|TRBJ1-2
CASSTGYGYTF
TGTGCCAGCAGCACAGGGTATGGCTACACCTTC
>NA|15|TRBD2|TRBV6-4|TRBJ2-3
CASSRTSGGAYTQYF
TGTGCCAGCAGTCGGACTAGCGGGGGGGCGTATACGCAGTATTTT
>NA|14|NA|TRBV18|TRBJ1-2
CASSPGAQDSGYTF
TGTGCCAGCTCACCGGGAGCGCAGGACAGTGGCTACACCTTC
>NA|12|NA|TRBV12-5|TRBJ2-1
CASGLVSREQFF
TGTGCTAGTGGTTTGGTCTCCAGGGAGCAGTTCTTC
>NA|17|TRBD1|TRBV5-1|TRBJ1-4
CASSPTGQGTPGEKLFF
TGCGCCAGCAGCCCCACGGGACAGGGGACCCCGGGTGAAAAACTGTTTTTT
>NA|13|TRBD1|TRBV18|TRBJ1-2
CASSPGQGDGYTF
TGTGCCAGCTCACCAGGACAGGGAGATGGCTACACCTTC
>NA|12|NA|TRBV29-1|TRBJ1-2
CSVEDPGVGYTF
TGCAGCGTTGAAGACCCGGGGGTAGGTTACACCTTC
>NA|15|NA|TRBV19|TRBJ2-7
CASSIVGMTSYEQYF
TGTGCCAGTAGTATAGTTGGGATGACCTCCTACGAGCAGTACTTC
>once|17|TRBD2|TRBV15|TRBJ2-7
CATSRDTAGTISYEQYF
TGTGCCACCAGCAGAGATACCGCAGGGACTATATCCTACGAGCAGTACTTC
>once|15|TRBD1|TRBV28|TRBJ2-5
CASSSTGGYQETQYF
TGTGCCAGCAGTTCGACAGGGGGGTACCAAGAGACCCAGTACTTC
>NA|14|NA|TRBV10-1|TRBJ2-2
CASGFEGITGELFF
TGCGCCAGCGGGTTTGAGGGGATCACCGGGGAGCTGTTTTTT
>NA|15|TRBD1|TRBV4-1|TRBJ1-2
CASSGRDRGNYGYTF
TGCGCCAGCAGCGGCCGGGACAGGGGGAACTATGGCTACACCTTC
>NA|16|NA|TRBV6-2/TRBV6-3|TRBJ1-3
CASSQRLTGSGNTIYF
TGTGCCAGCAGTCAACGATTGACAGGATCTGGAAACACCATATATTTT
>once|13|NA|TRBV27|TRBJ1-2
CASSLSRRDGYTF
TGTGCCAGCAGTTTATCGAGGCGGGATGGCTACACCTTC
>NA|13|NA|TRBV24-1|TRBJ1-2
CATSDGPNYGYTF
TGTGCCACCAGTGACGGACCGAACTATGGCTACACCTTC
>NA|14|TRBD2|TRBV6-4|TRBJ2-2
CASSDLAGGGELFF
TGTGCCAGCAGTGATCTAGCGGGAGGAGGGGAGCTGTTTTTT
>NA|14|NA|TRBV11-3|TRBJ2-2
CASSPGLHTGELFF
TGTGCCAGCAGCCCCGGTCTCCACACCGGGGAGCTGTTTTTT
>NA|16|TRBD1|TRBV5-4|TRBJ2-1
CASSLLAGGAPGEQFF
TGTGCCAGCAGCTTGTTAGCAGGGGGCGCCCCAGGTGAGCAGTTCTTC
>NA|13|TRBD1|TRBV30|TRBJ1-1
CAWRGQGDTEAFF
TGTGCCTGGAGGGGACAGGGGGACACTGAAGCTTTCTTT
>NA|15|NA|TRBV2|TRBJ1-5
CASSEEASGNQPQHF
TGTGCCAGCAGTGAAGAGGCCTCGGGGAATCAGCCCCAGCATTTT
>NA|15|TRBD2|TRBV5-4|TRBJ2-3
CASSASGRALDTQYF
TGTGCCAGCAGCGCGAGCGGGAGGGCCTTAGATACGCAGTATTTT
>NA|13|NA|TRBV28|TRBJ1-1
CASSLGGDTEAFF
TGTGCCAGCAGTTTGGGAGGGGACACTGAAGCTTTCTTT